A single sample gave rise to the 12 T cell receptor beta chains below, sequenced in a study of CD8 T cells in ankylosing spondylitis. TCRdb used MiXCR to reprocess the 5' RACE reads, holding one entry per CDR3 protein. Here the sample spans about 350,000 distinct CDR3 sequences, 20% being singletons. Sequenced material: blood, either unsorted or a sorted T cell fraction (not recorded which). The receptor set was obtained from a male donor with ankylosing spondylitis or in good health (not recorded which).

The V and J genes are TRBV20-1 and TRBJ2-7, with D perhaps TRBD2 (6 bases). The germline gives CDR1 DFQATT, CDR2 SNEGSKA (reference sequence). The V and J ends lost 1 base and 0 bases respectively, with 13 bases between them. This CDR3 has 15 amino acids. CDR3 sequence reads: CSARGRGVPSYEQYF. CDR3 DNA: TGCAGTGCTAGAGGGAGGGGCGTCCCCTCCTACGAGCAGTACTTC.

This clonotype was seen a handful of times. The chain couples TRBV5-1 to TRBJ2-7, with 11 bases aligning to TRBD2. The V segment lost 4 bases and the J segment 7 bases; nucleotides outside the gene matches: 13. The germline CDR1 and CDR2 sequences are SGHRS and YFSETQ. The CDR3 is made up of 16 amino acids. CDR3: CASSVASGGTSREQYF. As DNA, the CDR3 is TGCGCCAGCAGCGTCGCTAGCGGGGGGACCTCTCGAGAGCAGTACTTC.

A few counts support this clonotype. V and J are TRBV6-1 and TRBJ1-1, with D unclear. The CDR3 totals 13 residues. Germline assignment: CDR1 MNHNS and CDR2 SASEGT. V gave up 7 bases and J gave up 0 bases, with 9 bases separating them. The CDR3: CASTNGVNTEAFF. The CDR3 coding sequence is TGTGCCAGCACCAACGGGGTGAACACTGAAGCTTTCTTT.

This clonotype was counted between two and nine times. This sequence joins TRBV2 and TRBJ1-5; a weak D match, TRBD1 (6 bases). V was pared by 2 bases and J by 3 bases, with 8 bases between. The CDR3 length is 14 residues. Germline CDR1 SNHLY, CDR2 FYNNEI. The CDR3 region is CASSEQGLNQPQHF. DNA for the CDR3: TGTGCCAGCAGTGAACAGGGGCTCAATCAGCCCCAGCATTTT.

This clonotype was picked up many times. Here the CDR3 reads CASRRTYEQYF. The CDR3 region has the DNA TGTGCCAGCAGACGGACCTACGAGCAGTACTTC. The chain couples TRBV28 to TRBJ2-7; D remains unclear. With 6 bases removed from V and 2 bases from J, the gap between germline ends came to 5 bases. Germline V gene data show CDR1 as MDHEN and CDR2 as SYDVKM. The CDR3 is made up of 11 amino acids.

This clonotype has only a few counts. This chain joins TRBV12-3 or TRBV12-4 and TRBJ2-7; the D call may be TRBD1 or TRBD2 (5 bases each). The CDR3 is made up of 14 amino acids. V was trimmed by 3 bases and J by 2 bases, leaving 11 bases between them. In nucleotides, the CDR3 is TGTGCCAGCAGTTTCCGGGACGGAGCCTACGAGCAGTACTTC. Its translation is CASSFRDGAYEQYF.

The V and J genes are TRBV7-9 and TRBJ2-4; 8 bases line up with TRBD2. From germline, CDR1 is SEHNR and CDR2 FQNEAQ (reference sequence). V was pared by 5 bases and J by 2 bases, with 11 bases of the junction left unmatched. There are 17 residues in the CDR3. CDR3 amino acids: CASSPQGAGDTKNIQYF. The CDR3 coding sequence is TGTGCCAGCAGCCCCCAGGGAGCGGGGGATACCAAAAACATTCAGTACTTC. Filled out from reference TRBV7-9 and TRBJ2-4, the complete variable domain reads DTGVSQNPRHKITKRGQNVTFRCDPISEHNRLYWYRQTLGQGPEFLTYFQNEAQLEKSRLLSDRFSAERPKGSFSTLEIQRTEQGDSAMYLCASSPQGAGDTKNIQYFGAGTRLSVL.

This chain uses TRBV6-1 with TRBJ2-3, with 9 nucleotides matching TRBD1. Germline assignment: CDR1 MNHNS and CDR2 SASEGT. This CDR3 is built from 15 residues. Trimming at V came to 6 bases and at J to 8 bases, leaving 12 bases not matched to a gene. CDR3 residues: CASRPTLTGGLTQYF. CDR3 nucleotide sequence: TGTGCCAGCAGGCCGACCCTCACAGGGGGCCTTACGCAGTATTTT.

The chain links TRBV4-1 to TRBJ2-2, with D possibly being TRBD2 (6 bases). Trimming cost V 1 base and J 1 base, with 7 bases left between them. The CDR3 contains 15 residues. Germline assignment: CDR1 MGHRA and CDR2 YSYEKL. The CDR3 protein is CASSQGRENTGELFF. In nucleotides, the CDR3 is TGCGCCAGCAGCCAAGGGCGGGAGAACACCGGGGAGCTGTTTTTT.

The rearrangement uses TRBV7-9 and TRBJ2-5; D remains ambiguous. In germline, CDR1 is SEHNR, CDR2 FQNEAQ (reference sequence). V was cut by 8 bases and J by 5 bases, with 12 bases left in between. This CDR3 is 12 amino acids long. CDR3 nucleotide sequence: TGTGCCAGCGGCACTCTGGGGGAGACCCAGTACTTC. Protein product: CASGTLGETQYF.

J is TRBJ1-3 and V is TRBV20-1; D possibly corresponds to TRBD1 (6 bases). V was cut by 0 bases and J by 2 bases, with 11 bases left in between. Germline V gene data show CDR1 as DFQATT and CDR2 as SNEGSKA (reference sequence). There are 15 residues in the CDR3. CDR3 DNA: TGCAGTGCTAGAGATGGGACATTGGCTGGAAACACCATATATTTT. Protein sequence: CSARDGTLAGNTIYF.

The V gene is TRBV3-1, the J gene TRBJ2-6; TRBD1 might be the D (6 bases). CDR1 is LGHDT and CDR2 is YNNKEL in the germline V gene (reference sequence). V was pared by 1 base and J by 0 bases, with 13 bases between. The CDR3 is 18 residues long. The CDR3 sequence: CASSQVGHTLSGANVLTF. CDR3 bases: TGTGCCAGCAGCCAAGTGGGACACACCCTCTCTGGGGCCAACGTCCTGACTTTC. The variable domain in full, completed from reference TRBV3-1 and TRBJ2-6, reads DTAVSQTPKYLVTQMGNDKSIKCEQNLGHDTMYWYKQDSKKFLKIMFSYNNKELIINETVPNRFSPKSPDKAHLNLHINSLELGDSAVYFCASSQVGHTLSGANVLTFGAGSRLTVL.